The present T cell receptor beta chain was sequenced within a study of cytomegalovirus exposure and HLA in healthy donors. Findings of the study overall: It was reported in a later analysis that an Asian-associated ancestry cluster showed fewer N-insertions than the 666-donor mean.

This clone was detected once. Antigen: not known. 13 Jbeta primers and 60 Vbeta primers were used for the PCR. Original processing methods: As a later analysis found, there were 60 million to 90 million unique TCR beta chains, of which roughly 11 million were shared. The assay was immunoSEQ multiplex PCR, and TCRdb's table has in-frame clones only and misses some. V and J calls and clone size follow that table, whereas D and trimming were derived from the DNA. The sample includes 75,000 to 95,000 clones, approximately 64% of them seen just once. The origin of this receptor is a woman in her forties or fifties in good health and CMV-seropositive. What was sequenced was PBMCs.

The CDR3 DNA reads as TGCGCCAGCAGCTCAGGGCGTTCAGGGGATACGCAGTATTTT. The encoded protein is CASSSGRSGDTQYF. The chain joins TRBV5-1 to TRBJ2-3; TRBD1 might be the D (5 bases). V was trimmed by 3 bases and J by 6 bases, leaving 14 bases between them. CDR1 SGHRS and CDR2 YFSETQ come from the germline V gene. CDR3 length: 14 residues. The full variable domain, completed using reference TRBV5-1 and TRBJ2-3, is KAGVTQTPRYLIKTRGQQVTLSCSPISGHRSVSWYQQTPGQGLQFLFEYFSETQRNKGNFPGRFSGRQFSNSRSEMNVSTLELGDSALYLCASSSGRSGDTQYFGPGTRLTVL.